This TCR beta chain originates from a study of T-cell memory formation after mild COVID-19 (dated by TCRdb to the early 2020s). About the investigation overall: TCR sequence clusters from the two donors were found to be largely donor specific. In a couple of donors, T-cell clones that expanded and contracted after mild COVID-19 were tracked by sequencing TCRalpha and TCRbeta repertoires over time. Two young, previously healthy adult volunteers, one female and one male, were included in the cohort.

The germline V gene yields SGHTA for CDR1 and FQGNSA for CDR2. From its cysteine to its phenylalanine, the CDR3 spans 12 amino acids. Just the 36-base CDR3 DNA is kept, in frame starting at base 1. This clonotype was detected only a few times. Its binding antigen is unknown. Base qualities were left out, and no much larger clone turns up one base away. Ficoll-Paque density gradient centrifugation was used to isolate PBMCs. Sequenced using an Illumina NovaSeq 6000. Using 5'RACE with constant-segment primers, TCRalpha and TCRbeta cDNA libraries were constructed, with sample barcodes and unique molecular identifiers added in the process. Trizol reagent was used to extract RNA from every sample. The libraries were amplified in two PCR steps, and the second step added a second sample barcode and Illumina TruSeq adapters. Sequencing of libraries was performed on an Illumina NovaSeq with 2 x 150 bp paired-end reads. The study's own analysis went as follows. With migec v1.2.7, reads were demultiplexed and then collapsed into UMI-guided consensus sequences. Using mixcr v2.1.11, UMI consensuses were aligned to TRA and TRB V and J templates and then assembled into clonotypes. Clonotypes were classified as expanded or contracted when called significant by both edgeR and NoisET, with noise models trained on biological replicates. For edgeR calls, the thresholds were a false discovery rate-adjusted p below 0.01 and a log2 fold-change of 1. As an exploratory analysis of dynamics, max-normalized trajectories of the 1000 most abundant clonotypes were examined by PCA with hierarchical clustering. Separately sequenced CD4+ and CD8+ repertoires were used to assign a CD4 or CD8 phenotype to each responding clone. TCRdb applied fastp at Q25 and MiXCR to the public reads, then kept only in-frame beta chains. Duplicate CDR3 protein sequences are folded into a single record with the most common DNA and genes. These V and J calls are TCRdb output, not the study's own analysis. Counted in this sample were more than 250,000 distinct CDR3 sequences; under 20% of them appeared once. Of the sample, 23% falls within the top ten clones.

What the authors observed across the whole study: Some responding clones were detected in pre-infection memory, which suggested that pre-existing cross-reactive memory T cells had joined the SARS-CoV-2 response. Clones contracting from day 15 to 85 had balanced CD4/CD8 phenotypes, while a second wave expanding from day 15 to 37 was biased towards CD4+. The study included only a couple of mild cases, and larger cohorts that include severe cases with pre-infection samples were judged to be necessary. The second-wave clones that peaked on day 37 were not confirmed to be SARS-CoV-2 specific. Contracting CD4+ clones were located mainly in the CM and EM memory subsets, whereas CD8+ clones were found to be enriched in EMRA.

This receptor was identified in a young man who had mild COVID-19 (a few samples of this study predate the infection). The sample titles of this study are shuffled in the database, so cell type and time point are left out; the donor was told from shared clones. The chain employs TRBV7-2 and TRBJ1-1, with the D segment identity uncertain. Sequencing was done on a sample of PBMCs or a T cell subset sorted from them (not recorded which). The bases are TGTGTTGATACGCAGGAGAACACTGAAGCTTTCTTT. Its translation reads: CVDTQENTEAFF. The entire variable domain, with the stretches around the CDR3 drawn from the reference TRBV7-2 and TRBJ1-1 proteins, is GAGVSQSPSNKVTEKGKDVELRCDPISGHTALYWYRQSLGQGLEFLIYFQGNSAPDKSGLPSDRFSAERTGGSVSTLTIQRTQQEDSAVYLCVDTQENTEAFFGQGTRLTVV.